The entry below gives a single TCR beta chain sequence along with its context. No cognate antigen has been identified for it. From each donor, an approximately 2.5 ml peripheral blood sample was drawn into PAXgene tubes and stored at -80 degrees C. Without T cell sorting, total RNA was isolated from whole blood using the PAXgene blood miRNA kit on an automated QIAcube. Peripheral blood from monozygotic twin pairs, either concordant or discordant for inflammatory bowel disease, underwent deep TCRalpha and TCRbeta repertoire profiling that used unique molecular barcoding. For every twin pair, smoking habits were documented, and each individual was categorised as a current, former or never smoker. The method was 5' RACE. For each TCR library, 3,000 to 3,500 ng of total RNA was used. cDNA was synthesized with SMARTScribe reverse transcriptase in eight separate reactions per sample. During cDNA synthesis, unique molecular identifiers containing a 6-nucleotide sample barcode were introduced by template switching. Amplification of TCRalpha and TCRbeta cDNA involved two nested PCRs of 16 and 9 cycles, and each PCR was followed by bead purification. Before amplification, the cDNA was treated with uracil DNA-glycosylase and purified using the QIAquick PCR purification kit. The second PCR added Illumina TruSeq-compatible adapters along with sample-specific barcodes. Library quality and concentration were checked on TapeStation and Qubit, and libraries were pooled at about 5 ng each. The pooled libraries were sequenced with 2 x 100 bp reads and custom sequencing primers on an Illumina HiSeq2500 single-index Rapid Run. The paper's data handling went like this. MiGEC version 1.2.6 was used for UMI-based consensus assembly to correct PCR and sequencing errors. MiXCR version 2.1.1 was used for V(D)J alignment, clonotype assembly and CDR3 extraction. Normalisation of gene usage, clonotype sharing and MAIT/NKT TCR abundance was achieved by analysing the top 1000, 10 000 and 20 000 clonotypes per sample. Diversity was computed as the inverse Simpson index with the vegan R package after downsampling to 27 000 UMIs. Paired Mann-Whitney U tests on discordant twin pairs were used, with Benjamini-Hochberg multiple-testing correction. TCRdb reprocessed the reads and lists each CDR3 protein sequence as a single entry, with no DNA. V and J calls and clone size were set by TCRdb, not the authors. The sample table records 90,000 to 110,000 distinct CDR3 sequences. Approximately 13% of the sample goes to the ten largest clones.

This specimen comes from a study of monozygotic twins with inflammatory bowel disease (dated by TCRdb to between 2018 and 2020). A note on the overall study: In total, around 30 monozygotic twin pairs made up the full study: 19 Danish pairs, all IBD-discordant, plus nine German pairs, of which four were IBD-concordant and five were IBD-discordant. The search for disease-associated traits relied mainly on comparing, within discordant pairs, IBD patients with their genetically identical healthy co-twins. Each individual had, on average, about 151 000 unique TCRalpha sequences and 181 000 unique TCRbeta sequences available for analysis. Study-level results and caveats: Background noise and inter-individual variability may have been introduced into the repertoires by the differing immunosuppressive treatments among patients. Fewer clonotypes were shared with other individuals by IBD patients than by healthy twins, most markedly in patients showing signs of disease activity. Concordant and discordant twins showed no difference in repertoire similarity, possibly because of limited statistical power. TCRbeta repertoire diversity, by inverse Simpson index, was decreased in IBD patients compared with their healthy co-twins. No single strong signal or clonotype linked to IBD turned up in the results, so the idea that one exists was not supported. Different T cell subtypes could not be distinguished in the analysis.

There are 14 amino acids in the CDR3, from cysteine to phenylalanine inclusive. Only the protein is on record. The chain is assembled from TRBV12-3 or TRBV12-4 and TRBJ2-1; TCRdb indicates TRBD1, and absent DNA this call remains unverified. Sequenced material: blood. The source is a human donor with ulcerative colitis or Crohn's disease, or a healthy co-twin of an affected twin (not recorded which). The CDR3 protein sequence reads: CASSPRDQRNEQFF.